The 18 T cell receptor beta chains below all came from one sample that was sequenced in a study of shared clonotypes between healthy human individuals. The repertoire was sequenced with immunoSEQ multiplex PCR; TCRdb's copy has only in-frame clones and lacks some. Of approximately 2,300,000 clones listed, roughly 90% were seen once; the top ten hold approximately 0.41%. Sequencing was carried out using naive CD4+ T cells from PBMCs. Subset defined: CD45RA+ positively selected. The origin of the receptors is a man aged 18 to 29 in good health. Some clones in this sample may be carry-over from other donors' samples.

The chain couples TRBV29-1 to TRBJ2-2; 8 bases agree with TRBD1. The CDR3 has 15 residues. The V segment lost 4 bases and the J segment 1 base; nucleotides outside the gene matches: 5. Germline CDR1 reads SQVTM; CDR2 reads ANQGSEA. Here the CDR3 DNA reads TGCAGCGTTGCCGACAGGGGATTGAACACCGGGGAGCTGTTTTTT. It specifies CSVADRGLNTGELFF.

The chain is built from TRBV2 and TRBJ2-7, with 12 bases fitting TRBD1. The CDR3 extends over 15 amino acids. Germline CDR1 SNHLY, CDR2 FYNNEI. Trimming cost V 4 bases and J 2 bases; bases outside gene matches: 3. In DNA, the CDR3 is TGTGCCAGCAGTGTCGGGGACAGGGGGCCCTACGAGCAGTACTTC. Its translation: CASSVGDRGPYEQYF.

The chain couples TRBV7-8 to TRBJ2-7; 13 bases are a match to TRBD2. The CDR3 length is 15 residues. V trimming: 4 bases; J trimming: 7 bases; junction bases outside the gene matches: 7. CDR1 and CDR2 (germline): SGHVS, FQNEAQ. The CDR3 region is CASSYGLAGAHEQYF. DNA for the CDR3: TGTGCCAGCAGCTACGGACTAGCGGGAGCCCATGAGCAGTACTTC. Supplemented by reference TRBV7-8 and TRBJ2-7, the full variable domain reads GAGVSQSPRYKVAKRGQDVALRCDPISGHVSLFWYQQALGQGPEFLTYFQNEAQLDKSGLPSDRFFAERPEGSVSTLKIQRTQQEDSAVYLCASSYGLAGAHEQYFGPGTRLTVT.

This rearrangement joins TRBV6-4 to TRBJ2-7, with D possibly TRBD1 on 5 matching bases. Germline CDR1 reads MRHNA; CDR2 reads SNTAGT. The CDR3 is 15 amino acids. V was pared by 0 bases and J by 2 bases, with 11 bases between. The CDR3, as DNA: TGTGCCAGCAGTGACTCTGCAGGGCTGACCTACGAGCAGTACTTC. Protein sequence: CASSDSAGLTYEQYF.

A note on this clone: Other DNA sequences from this sample encode an identical CDR3 as well. The V call is TRBV5-1, the J call TRBJ2-3; 11 positions match TRBD2. The V segment lost 4 bases and the J segment 0 bases; nucleotides outside the gene matches: 4. Germline values: CDR1 SGHRS, CDR2 YFSETQ. This CDR3 is 16 amino acids long. The CDR3 DNA sequence: TGCGCCAGCAGCCAAGGACTAGCGGGTAGCACAGATACGCAGTATTTT. Translation: CASSQGLAGSTDTQYF.

This clone came up once. The chain combines TRBV7-2 with TRBJ2-7, with a possible D match to TRBD1 (5 bases). Per germline, CDR1 SGHTA and CDR2 FQGNSA. V lost 5 bases to trimming and J lost 1 base, with 18 bases between them. The CDR3 totals 16 residues. In DNA, the CDR3 is TGTGCCAGCAGCCCAAGGCTGGGGCACCAATCCTACGAGCAGTACTTC. As protein: CASSPRLGHQSYEQYF.

This clone was detected a few times. CDR3: CASSAGTGYGYTF. The CDR3, as DNA: TGTGCCAGCTCAGCCGGGACAGGGTATGGCTACACCTTC. The chain recombines TRBV18 with TRBJ1-2, with 9 positions matching TRBD1. Germline CDR1 is KGHSH and CDR2 is LQKENI. The CDR3 loop spans 13 amino acids. The ends lost 5 bases at V and 5 bases at J; junction bases unmatched: 3. The full variable domain, rest sourced from reference TRBV18 and TRBJ1-2, is NAGVMQNPRHLVRRRGQEARLRCSPMKGHSHVYWYRQLPEEGLKFMVYLQKENIIDESGMPKERFSAEFPKEGPSILRIQQVVRGDSAAYFCASSAGTGYGYTFGSGTRLTVV.

The CDR3 protein is CASSLSIRDTQYF. The CDR3 coding sequence is TGCGCCAGCAGCTTGTCCATTCGTGATACGCAGTATTTT. The chain carries TRBV5-1 and TRBJ2-3; no reliable D call. The V gene's germline CDR1 is SGHRS and CDR2 YFSETQ. The CDR3 has 13 residues. V lost 1 base, J lost 6 bases, and 9 bases lay in between.

This chain links TRBV7-2 with TRBJ2-1, with TRBD2 matching over 10 bases. Per the germline V gene, CDR1 is SGHTA and CDR2 is FQGNSA. The V and J ends lost 4 bases and 10 bases, in that order; junction bases with no gene match: 4. The CDR3 consists of 13 residues. For the CDR3, the DNA is TGTGCCAGCAGCTCTAGCGGGAGTCGAGAGCAGTTCTTC. Its translation: CASSSSGSREQFF.

V gene TRBV6-1 combines with J gene TRBJ1-1; D is ambiguous. V shed 1 base and J shed 4 bases, with 7 bases lying between them. CDR1 and CDR2 (germline): MNHNS, SASEGT. This CDR3 has 13 amino acids. The DNA of the CDR3 is TGTGCCAGCAGTGAAGGGCAGTTCACTGAAGCTTTCTTT. This translates into CASSEGQFTEAFF.

In DNA, the CDR3 is TGTGCCAGCAAGAGACGACTAGCGGGAGGGACAGATACGCAGTATTTT. It codes for CASKRRLAGGTDTQYF. This chain links TRBV14 with TRBJ2-3; TRBD2 matches 14 bases. Trimming at V came to 7 bases and at J to 3 bases, leaving 6 bases not matched to a gene. CDR1 is SGHDN, CDR2 FVKESK, per germline. CDR3 size: 16 residues.

This chain joins TRBV5-1 and TRBJ2-7; 7 nucleotides line up with TRBD2. Germline trimming cut 0 bases from V and 2 bases from J; bases unmatched to any gene: 5. Germline V gene data show CDR1 as SGHRS and CDR2 as YFSETQ. CDR3 length: 15 amino acids. The CDR3 sequence is CASSLASSGTYEQYF. The CDR3 DNA follows: TGCGCCAGCAGCTTGGCGTCTAGCGGTACCTACGAGCAGTACTTC.

The V call is TRBV23-1, the J call TRBJ2-4; 11 bases are shared with TRBD2. TRBV23-1 is an ORF for which the function is uncertain. The V and J ends lost 6 bases and 1 base, in that order; junction bases with no gene match: 11. The CDR3 consists of 18 residues. The CDR3 sequence is CASSQNSGRASAKNIQYF. CDR3 bases: TGCGCCAGCAGCCAAAATAGCGGGAGGGCCTCGGCCAAAAACATTCAGTACTTC.

This clone has just a few counts. The chain employs TRBV5-4 and TRBJ1-1; D ambiguous. Per the germline V gene, CDR1 is SGHNT and CDR2 is YYREEE (reference sequence). V was trimmed by 0 bases and J by 5 bases, leaving 11 bases between them. The CDR3 runs 14 residues. CDR3 nucleotide sequence: TGTGCCAGCAGCTTGGAAGGCCTTTGGACTGAAGCTTTCTTT. Translated, it gives CASSLEGLWTEAFF.

The CDR3 sequence is CASIQGVMVGYTF. The CDR3 DNA reads TGTGCCAGCATCCAGGGAGTCATGGTCGGCTACACCTTC. The chain uses TRBV2 and TRBJ1-2; a possible D gene is TRBD1 (5 bases). Germline V gene data show CDR1 as SNHLY and CDR2 as FYNNEI. The CDR3 spans 13 residues. Trimming pared 7 bases from V and 8 bases from J, leaving 17 bases between.

Only one count was recorded for this clone. The rearrangement joins TRBV11-2 to TRBJ2-7; 12 positions agree with TRBD1. V was pared by 5 bases and J by 2 bases, with 7 bases of the junction left unmatched. The CDR3 sequence is 16 residues long. The V gene's germline CDR1 is SGHAT and CDR2 FQNNGV. Here the CDR3 reads CASSPTRDRGPYEQYF. The CDR3 DNA reads as TGTGCCAGCAGCCCAACCCGGGACAGGGGGCCCTACGAGCAGTACTTC.

V usage is TRBV15 and J usage is TRBJ2-3; 9 bases are shared with TRBD1. The CDR3 runs to 15 residues. J lost 6 bases, V lost 0 bases, and 4 bases had no gene match. Germline assignment: CDR1 LNHNV and CDR2 YYDKDF (reference sequence). CDR3 bases: TGTGCCACCAGCAGAGATCCGGGACAGGGTGATACGCAGTATTTT. It is translated as CATSRDPGQGDTQYF.

This clone was detected once. The chain joins TRBV28 to TRBJ2-5; 10 bases are shared with TRBD2. Germline assignment: CDR1 MDHEN and CDR2 SYDVKM. V lost 2 bases and J lost 4; bases outside the gene matches: 10. The length of the CDR3 is 17 residues. In nucleotides, the CDR3 is TGTGCCAGCAGTTTAGGGTCTAGCGGGAGATATAGAGAGACCCAGTACTTC. It codes for CASSLGSSGRYRETQYF. Together with reference TRBV28 and TRBJ2-5, the CDR3 gives the full variable domain: DVKVTQSSRYLVKRTGEKVFLECVQDMDHENMFWYRQDPGLGLRLIYFSYDVKMKEKGDIPEGYSVSREKKERFSLILESASTNQTSMYLCASSLGSSGRYRETQYFGPGTRLLVL.